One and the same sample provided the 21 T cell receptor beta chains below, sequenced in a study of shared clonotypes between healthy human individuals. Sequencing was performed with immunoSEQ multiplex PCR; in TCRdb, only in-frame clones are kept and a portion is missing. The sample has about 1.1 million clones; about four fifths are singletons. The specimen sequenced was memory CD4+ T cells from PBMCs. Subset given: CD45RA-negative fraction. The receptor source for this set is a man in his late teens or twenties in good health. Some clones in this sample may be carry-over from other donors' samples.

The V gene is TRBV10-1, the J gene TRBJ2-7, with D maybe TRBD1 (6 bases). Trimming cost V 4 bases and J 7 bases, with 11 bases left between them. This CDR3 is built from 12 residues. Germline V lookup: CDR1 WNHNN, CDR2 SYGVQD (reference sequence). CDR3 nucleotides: TGCGCCAGCAGTGGGCAGGGGAGAGAGCAGTACTTC. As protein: CASSGQGREQYF.

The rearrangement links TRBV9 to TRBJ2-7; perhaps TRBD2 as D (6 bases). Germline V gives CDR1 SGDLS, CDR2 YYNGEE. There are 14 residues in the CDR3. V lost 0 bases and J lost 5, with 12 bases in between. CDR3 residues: CASSVATTSDEQYF. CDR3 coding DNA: TGTGCCAGCAGCGTAGCTACGACTAGTGACGAGCAGTACTTC.

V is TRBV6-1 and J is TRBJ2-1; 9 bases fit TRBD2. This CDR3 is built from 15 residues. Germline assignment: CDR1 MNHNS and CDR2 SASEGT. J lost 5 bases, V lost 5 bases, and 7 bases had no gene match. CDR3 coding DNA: TGTGCCAGCAGTCCCCCGGCTAGCGGGAACAATGAGCAGTTCTTC. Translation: CASSPPASGNNEQFF.

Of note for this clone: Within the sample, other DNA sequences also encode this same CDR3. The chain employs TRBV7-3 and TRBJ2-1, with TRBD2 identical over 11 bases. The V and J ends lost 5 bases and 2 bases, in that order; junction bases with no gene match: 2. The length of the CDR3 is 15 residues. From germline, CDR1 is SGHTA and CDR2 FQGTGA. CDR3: CASSPGLAAYNEQFF. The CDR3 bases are TGTGCCAGCAGCCCGGGACTAGCGGCCTACAATGAGCAGTTCTTC.

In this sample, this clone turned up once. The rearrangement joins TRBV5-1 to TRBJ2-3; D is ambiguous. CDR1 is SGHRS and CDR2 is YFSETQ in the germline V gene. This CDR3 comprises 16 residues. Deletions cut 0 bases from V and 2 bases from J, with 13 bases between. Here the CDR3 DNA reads TGCGCCAGCAGCTTGGAGGTTAGCCGATTCACAGATACGCAGTATTTT. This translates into CASSLEVSRFTDTQYF. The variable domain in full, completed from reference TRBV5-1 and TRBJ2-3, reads KAGVTQTPRYLIKTRGQQVTLSCSPISGHRSVSWYQQTPGQGLQFLFEYFSETQRNKGNFPGRFSGRQFSNSRSEMNVSTLELGDSALYLCASSLEVSRFTDTQYFGPGTRLTVL.

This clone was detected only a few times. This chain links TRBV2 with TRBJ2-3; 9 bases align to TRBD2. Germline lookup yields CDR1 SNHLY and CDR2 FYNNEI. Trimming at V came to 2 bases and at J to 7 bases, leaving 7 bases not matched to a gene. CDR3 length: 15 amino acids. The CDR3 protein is CASSESSGSVYTQYF. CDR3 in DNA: TGTGCCAGCAGTGAAAGTAGCGGGAGTGTATATACGCAGTATTTT.

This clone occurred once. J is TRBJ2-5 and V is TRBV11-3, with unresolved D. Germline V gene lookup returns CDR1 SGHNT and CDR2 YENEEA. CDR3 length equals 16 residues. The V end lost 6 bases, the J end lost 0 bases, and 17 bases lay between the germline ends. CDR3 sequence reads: CASSGEIGGDQETQYF. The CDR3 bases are TGTGCCAGCAGTGGAGAAATCGGCGGAGACCAAGAGACCCAGTACTTC.

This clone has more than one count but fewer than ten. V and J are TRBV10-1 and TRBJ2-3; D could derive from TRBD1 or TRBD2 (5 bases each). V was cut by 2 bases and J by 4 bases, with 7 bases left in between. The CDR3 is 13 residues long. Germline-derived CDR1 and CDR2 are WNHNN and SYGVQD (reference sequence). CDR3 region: CASSEGGADTQYF. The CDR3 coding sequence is TGCGCCAGCAGTGAGGGGGGAGCAGATACGCAGTATTTT.

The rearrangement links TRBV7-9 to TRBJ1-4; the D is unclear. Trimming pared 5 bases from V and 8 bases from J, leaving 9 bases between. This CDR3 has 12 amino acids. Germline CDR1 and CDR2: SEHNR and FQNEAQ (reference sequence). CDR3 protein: CASSNPAEKLFF. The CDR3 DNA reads TGTGCCAGCAGCAACCCTGCAGAAAAACTGTTTTTT.

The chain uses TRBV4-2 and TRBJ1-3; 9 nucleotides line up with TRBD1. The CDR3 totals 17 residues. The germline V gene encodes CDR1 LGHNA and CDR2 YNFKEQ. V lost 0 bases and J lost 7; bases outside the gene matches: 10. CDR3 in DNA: TGTGCCAGCAGCCAAGATCCGGGACAGGGTATGTTGAACACCATATATTTT. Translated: CASSQDPGQGMLNTIYF.

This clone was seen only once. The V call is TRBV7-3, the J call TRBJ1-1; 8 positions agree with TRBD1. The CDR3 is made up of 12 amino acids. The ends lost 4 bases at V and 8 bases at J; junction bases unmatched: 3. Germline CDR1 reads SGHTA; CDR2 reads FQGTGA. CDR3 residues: CASSSRTGEAFF. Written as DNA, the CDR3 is TGTGCCAGCAGCTCCCGGACAGGGGAAGCTTTCTTT. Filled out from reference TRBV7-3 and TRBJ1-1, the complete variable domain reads GAGVSQTPSNKVTEKGKYVELRCDPISGHTALYWYRQSLGQGPEFLIYFQGTGAADDSGLPNDRFFAVRPEGSVSTLKIQRTERGDSAVYLCASSSRTGEAFFGQGTRLTVV.

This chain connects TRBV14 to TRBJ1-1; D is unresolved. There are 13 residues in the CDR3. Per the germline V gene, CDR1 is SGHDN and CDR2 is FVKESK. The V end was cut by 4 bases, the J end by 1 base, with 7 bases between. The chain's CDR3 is CASSRSKNTEAFF. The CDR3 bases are TGTGCCAGCAGCCGGTCGAAGAACACTGAAGCTTTCTTT.

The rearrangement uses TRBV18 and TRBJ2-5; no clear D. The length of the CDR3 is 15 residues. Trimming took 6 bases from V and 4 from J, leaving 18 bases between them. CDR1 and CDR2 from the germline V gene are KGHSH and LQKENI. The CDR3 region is CASSSRKPLRETQYF. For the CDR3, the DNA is TGTGCCAGCTCCTCCCGCAAGCCCCTGAGAGAGACCCAGTACTTC.

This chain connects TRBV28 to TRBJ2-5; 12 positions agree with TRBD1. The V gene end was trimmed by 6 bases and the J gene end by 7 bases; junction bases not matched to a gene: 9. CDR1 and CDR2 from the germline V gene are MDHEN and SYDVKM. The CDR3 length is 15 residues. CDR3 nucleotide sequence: TGTGCCAGCAGCGCCCCGGGACAGGGGGCCGGGACCCAGTACTTC. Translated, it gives CASSAPGQGAGTQYF.

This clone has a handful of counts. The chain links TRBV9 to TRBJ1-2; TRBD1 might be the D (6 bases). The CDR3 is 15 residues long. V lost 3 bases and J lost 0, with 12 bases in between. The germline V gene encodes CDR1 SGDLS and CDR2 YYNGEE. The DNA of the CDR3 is TGTGCCAGCAGCGCGCACGGACAGCCTAACTATGGCTACACCTTC. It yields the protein CASSAHGQPNYGYTF.

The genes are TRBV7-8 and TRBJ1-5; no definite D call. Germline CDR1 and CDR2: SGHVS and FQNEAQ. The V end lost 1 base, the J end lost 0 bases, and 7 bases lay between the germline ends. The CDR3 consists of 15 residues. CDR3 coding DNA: TGTGCCAGCAGCTTAGGGTCCTATAGCAATCAGCCCCAGCATTTT. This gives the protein CASSLGSYSNQPQHF.

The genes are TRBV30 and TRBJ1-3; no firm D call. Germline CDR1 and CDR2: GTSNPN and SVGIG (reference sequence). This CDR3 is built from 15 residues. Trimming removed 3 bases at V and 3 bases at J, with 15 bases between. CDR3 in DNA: TGTGCCTGGAGCGAAATTGGGCTGTATGGAAACACCATATATTTT. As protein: CAWSEIGLYGNTIYF.

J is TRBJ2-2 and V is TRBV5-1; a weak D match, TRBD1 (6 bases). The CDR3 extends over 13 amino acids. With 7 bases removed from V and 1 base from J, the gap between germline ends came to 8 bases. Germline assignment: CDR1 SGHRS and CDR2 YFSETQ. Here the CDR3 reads CASQTGNTGELFF. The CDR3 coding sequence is TGCGCCAGCCAGACAGGGAACACCGGGGAGCTGTTTTTT.

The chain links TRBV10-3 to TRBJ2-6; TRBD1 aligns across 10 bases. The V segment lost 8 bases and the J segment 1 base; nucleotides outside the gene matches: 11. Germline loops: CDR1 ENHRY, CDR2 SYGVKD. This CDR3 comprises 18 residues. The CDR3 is CAILRGQGSGSGANVLTF. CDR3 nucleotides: TGTGCCATCCTTCGGGGACAGGGGTCTGGGTCTGGGGCCAACGTCCTGACTTTC.

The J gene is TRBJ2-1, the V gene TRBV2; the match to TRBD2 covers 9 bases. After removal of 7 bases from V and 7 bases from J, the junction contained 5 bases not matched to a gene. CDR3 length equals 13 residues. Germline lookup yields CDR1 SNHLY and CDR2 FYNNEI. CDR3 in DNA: TGTGCCAGCACAAGCGGGAGGCTGAATGAGCAGTTCTTC. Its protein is CASTSGRLNEQFF. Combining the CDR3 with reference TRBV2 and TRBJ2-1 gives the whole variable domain EPEVTQTPSHQVTQMGQEVILRCVPISNHLYFYWYRQILGQKVEFLVSFYNNEISEKSEIFDDQFSVERPDGSNFTLKIRSTKLEDSAMYFCASTSGRLNEQFFGPGTRLTVL.

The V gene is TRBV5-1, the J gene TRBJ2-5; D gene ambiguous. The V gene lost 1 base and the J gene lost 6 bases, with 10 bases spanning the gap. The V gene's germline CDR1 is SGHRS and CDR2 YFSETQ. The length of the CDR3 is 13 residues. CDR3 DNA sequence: TGCGCCAGCAGCTTGATCCCCTTGCAGACCCAGTACTTC. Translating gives CASSLIPLQTQYF. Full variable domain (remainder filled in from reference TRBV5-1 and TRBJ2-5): KAGVTQTPRYLIKTRGQQVTLSCSPISGHRSVSWYQQTPGQGLQFLFEYFSETQRNKGNFPGRFSGRQFSNSRSEMNVSTLELGDSALYLCASSLIPLQTQYFGPGTRLLVL.